The clone carrying this T cell receptor beta chain was seen only a few times. Amplification of TCR beta CDR3 regions was performed using RNA transcripts as template. The primer set for the first-round RT-PCR of the TCR CDR3 was HTBI. MiXCR was run by TCRdb on the multiplex PCR reads, yielding one entry per CDR3 protein. The sample has about 360,000 distinct CDR3 sequences; just under 25% are singletons. These data come from a study of T cells in Graves' hyperthyroidism and ophthalmopathy. No progression to ophthalmopathy during 18 months of follow-up defined stable disease. Aged 18 to 65, the patients had hyperthyroidism that was newly diagnosed and had lasted under 2 months. The study left out patients who had uncontrolled infection, other autoimmune disease, pregnancy or lactation. Thyroid ultrasound, orbital computed tomography, clinical symptoms, and serum thyroxine and TRAb underpinned diagnoses.

Germline lookup yields CDR1 SGHDT and CDR2 YYEEEE. The junction had 5 bases not matched to a gene; V was cut back by 0 bases and J by 7 bases. This CDR3 is built from 16 residues. This chain connects TRBV5-6 to TRBJ2-1, with 12 bases lining up with TRBD2. Sequencing used blood. The clonotype was recovered from a man aged 50 or older with Graves' hyperthyroidism. The CDR3 is CASSLGLAGVGNEQFF. In DNA, the CDR3 is TGTGCCAGCAGCTTGGGACTAGCGGGAGTGGGGAATGAGCAGTTCTTC.